This entry lists 25 T cell receptor beta chains sequenced from one sample in a study of untreated major depressive disorder. Profiling relied on immunoSEQ multiplex PCR, and the TCRdb table lists in-frame clones only, not all of them. The sample yields almost 20,000 clones, about 85% seen once. The material sequenced was CD4+ T cells from PBMCs. These receptors were collected from a woman aged 30 to 39 in good health.

The table lists this clone with a count of one. The V and J genes are TRBV25-1 and TRBJ1-2, with 8 nucleotides matching TRBD1. V lost 3 bases and J lost 2; bases outside the gene matches: 5. Germline CDR1 MGHDK, CDR2 SYGVNS. The CDR3 loop spans 15 amino acids. CDR3 loop: CASSDTRTGNYGYTF. The CDR3 coding sequence is TGTGCCAGCAGTGATACCCGGACAGGGAACTATGGCTACACCTTC.

This clone was observed a few times. The rearrangement joins TRBV4-2 to TRBJ2-3; 9 bases fit TRBD1. Germline trimming cut 0 bases from V and 4 bases from J; bases unmatched to any gene: 5. Germline CDR1 reads LGHNA; CDR2 reads YNFKEQ. The CDR3 length is 16 residues. The CDR3 DNA is TGTGCCAGCAGCCAAGAGGACGGGACAGGGCCAGATACGCAGTATTTT. Amino acid sequence: CASSQEDGTGPDTQYF.

This sequence joins TRBV5-1 and TRBJ2-7, with D uncertain. The ends were cut back, 4 bases at V and 7 bases at J, with 21 bases in the middle. This CDR3 region has 15 residues. Germline CDR1 is SGHRS and CDR2 is YFSETQ. The CDR3 spells CASSRPDFSYGEQYF. CDR3 DNA: TGCGCCAGCAGCCGACCAGACTTCTCCTATGGGGAGCAGTACTTC.

The rearrangement links TRBV19 to TRBJ2-7; TRBD2 matches at 10 bases. The CDR3 length is 14 residues. Germline V gives CDR1 LNHDA, CDR2 SQIVND (reference sequence). V gave up 5 bases and J gave up 4 bases; unmatched junction bases: 5. CDR3 nucleotide sequence: TGTGCCAGTAGTTCCGCTAGCGGGAGTTACGAGCAGTACTTC. It codes for CASSSASGSYEQYF.

V and J are TRBV5-5 and TRBJ2-7, with D possibly being TRBD1 (6 bases). This CDR3 contains 14 residues. Germline V gives CDR1 SGHKS, CDR2 YYEKEE (reference sequence). Trimming shortened V by 0 bases and J by 0 bases, and 7 bases separated the two germline ends. The CDR3, as DNA: TGTGCCAGCAGCTTGGGGGGGCACTCCTACGAGCAGTACTTC. Amino acid sequence: CASSLGGHSYEQYF.

The chain has TRBV18 and TRBJ2-6, with D uncertain. Germline V gives CDR1 KGHSH, CDR2 LQKENI. The CDR3 spans 14 residues. V dropped 4 bases and J dropped 4 bases, with 8 bases sitting between them. This CDR3 reads CASSQGSGANVLTF. The DNA for the CDR3 is TGTGCCAGCTCACAGGGTTCAGGGGCCAACGTCCTGACTTTC.

V gene TRBV7-9 combines with J gene TRBJ1-1; no clear D. This CDR3 is 14 amino acids long. The V and J ends lost 1 base and 2 bases respectively, with 8 bases between them. Germline CDR1 and CDR2: SEHNR and FQNEAQ (reference sequence). CDR3 DNA sequence: TGTGCCAGCAGCTTAGGACGGTCCAACACTGAAGCTTTCTTT. As protein: CASSLGRSNTEAFF. The full variable domain, completed using reference TRBV7-9 and TRBJ1-1, is DTGVSQNPRHKITKRGQNVTFRCDPISEHNRLYWYRQTLGQGPEFLTYFQNEAQLEKSRLLSDRFSAERPKGSFSTLEIQRTEQGDSAMYLCASSLGRSNTEAFFGQGTRLTVV.

V is TRBV18 and J is TRBJ2-7; D remains unclear. The CDR3 is 11 amino acids. Germline assignment: CDR1 KGHSH and CDR2 LQKENI. Trimming stripped 2 bases from V and 7 bases from J, with 6 bases between. CDR3 loop: CASSPSLEQYF. The CDR3 DNA reads as TGTGCCAGCTCACCATCGCTTGAGCAGTACTTC.

This clone has more than one count but fewer than ten. The chain uses TRBV19 and TRBJ1-3; D is ambiguous. V gave up 7 bases and J gave up 4 bases, with 14 bases separating them. The CDR3 runs to 14 residues. Germline-derived CDR1 and CDR2 are LNHDA and SQIVND (reference sequence). The CDR3 loop is CASISGGSGNTIYF. Written as DNA, the CDR3 is TGTGCCAGTATATCAGGAGGGAGCGGAAACACCATATATTTT.

The chain is built from TRBV6-4 and TRBJ2-1; TRBD2 matches at 12 bases. V lost 5 bases, J lost 7 bases, and 6 bases stayed unmatched. Germline CDR1 reads MRHNA; CDR2 reads SNTAGT. This CDR3 spans 15 amino acids. The CDR3 DNA reads TGTGCCAGCAGTTTACTAGCGGGAGGAGGTAATGAGCAGTTCTTC. This codes for CASSLLAGGGNEQFF.

This clone has more than one count but fewer than ten. The chain is built from TRBV4-1 and TRBJ1-3, with no clear D. This CDR3 is built from 15 residues. Germline values: CDR1 MGHRA, CDR2 YSYEKL. Trimming removed 0 bases at V and 0 bases at J, with 6 bases between. The CDR3 loop reads CASSQDRNSGNTIYF. The CDR3 DNA sequence: TGCGCCAGCAGCCAAGACCGTAACTCTGGAAACACCATATATTTT.

This chain joins TRBV2 and TRBJ2-7; D perhaps matches TRBD2 (6 bases). The CDR3 length is 15 residues. Between the trimmed V and J ends, which lost 1 base and 4 bases, there was a span of 14 bases. The germline CDR1 and CDR2 sequences are SNHLY and FYNNEI. The CDR3 bases are TGTGCCAGCAGTGAAGGACCCAGGGAGGAGTACGAGCAGTACTTC. This sequence encodes CASSEGPREEYEQYF.

This rearrangement joins TRBV7-9 to TRBJ2-7; tentatively, D is TRBD1 (6 bases). The CDR3 has 15 amino acids. Trimming pared 1 base from V and 2 bases from J, leaving 12 bases between. Germline CDR1 SEHNR, CDR2 FQNEAQ (reference sequence). The CDR3 DNA sequence: TGTGCCAGCAGCTTAGGGGGACAAGGCCCCTACGAGCAGTACTTC. Amino acid sequence: CASSLGGQGPYEQYF.

The chain links TRBV27 to TRBJ2-1, with TRBD2 matching 7 bases. Germline assignment: CDR1 MNHEY and CDR2 SMNVEV (reference sequence). The CDR3 is 14 residues long. The junction had 6 bases not matched to a gene; V was cut back by 5 bases and J by 5 bases. CDR3 region: CASSPRTSDNEQFF. The CDR3 bases are TGTGCCAGCAGTCCCCGAACTAGCGACAATGAGCAGTTCTTC.

This clone was detected only a few times. This chain joins TRBV27 and TRBJ1-5; 9 bases fit TRBD1. Germline trimming cut 4 bases from V and 4 bases from J; bases unmatched to any gene: 5. Germline V CDR1 and CDR2: MNHEY, SMNVEV (reference sequence). The CDR3 is 15 residues long. The CDR3 coding sequence is TGTGCCAGCAGTTCCGGGACAGGGAGGAATCAGCCCCAGCATTTT. Amino acid sequence: CASSSGTGRNQPQHF.

To note about this clone: Other DNA variants within this sample encode the same CDR3. The V gene is TRBV27, the J gene TRBJ2-5, with D perhaps assigned TRBD1 or TRBD2 (6 bases each). CDR3 size: 15 residues. V was pared by 5 bases and J by 5 bases, with 18 bases between. Germline assignment: CDR1 MNHEY and CDR2 SMNVEV (reference sequence). The CDR3 reads CASSSPTGGGETQYF. In nucleotides, the CDR3 is TGTGCCAGCAGTAGCCCTACCGGGGGCGGCGAGACCCAGTACTTC.

The chain uses TRBV27 and TRBJ2-7; D is undetermined. V lost 6 bases, J lost 3 bases, and 12 bases lay in between. CDR3 size: 13 residues. Germline lookup yields CDR1 MNHEY and CDR2 SMNVEV (reference sequence). Here the CDR3 DNA reads TGTGCCAGCAGCATTGGACCGATCTACGAGCAGTACTTC. Its protein product is CASSIGPIYEQYF.

This sequence joins TRBV2 and TRBJ2-1; 10 nucleotides agree with TRBD2. The CDR3 sequence is 15 residues long. CDR1 and CDR2 (germline): SNHLY, FYNNEI. Losses at the gene ends were 3 bases for V and 10 bases for J; bases not matched to a gene: 9. The DNA for the CDR3 is TGTGCCAGCAGTGAGCAAAGCGGGAGGGCCTGGGAGCAGTTCTTC. This translates into CASSEQSGRAWEQFF. Based on the CDR3 plus reference TRBV2 and TRBJ2-1, the full variable domain is EPEVTQTPSHQVTQMGQEVILRCVPISNHLYFYWYRQILGQKVEFLVSFYNNEISEKSEIFDDQFSVERPDGSNFTLKIRSTKLEDSAMYFCASSEQSGRAWEQFFGPGTRLTVL.

The chain employs TRBV5-1 and TRBJ2-7; D unclear. Per the germline V gene, CDR1 is SGHRS and CDR2 is YFSETQ. The CDR3 covers 13 residues. V was trimmed by 4 bases and J by 3 bases, leaving 11 bases between them. CDR3 DNA sequence: TGCGCCAGCAGCCCCCTGGGAAGCTACGAGCAGTACTTC. Protein: CASSPLGSYEQYF.

V is TRBV28 and J is TRBJ1-1; D gene ambiguous. Germline lookup yields CDR1 MDHEN and CDR2 SYDVKM. Trimming removed 2 bases from V and 4 bases from J, with 11 bases in between. CDR3 length: 14 residues. The CDR3 is CASSLRQLTTEAFF. DNA for the CDR3: TGTGCCAGCAGTTTACGGCAGCTTACCACTGAAGCTTTCTTT.

J is TRBJ2-3 and V is TRBV30; D is possibly TRBD1 or TRBD2 (6 bases each). The V end lost 5 bases, the J end lost 2 bases, and 11 bases lay between the germline ends. The CDR3 extends over 13 amino acids. In germline, CDR1 is GTSNPN, CDR2 SVGIG (reference sequence). CDR3 bases: TGTGCCTGGGGAAGGGGGGACACAGATACGCAGTATTTT. Protein product: CAWGRGDTDTQYF.

V and J are TRBV7-2 and TRBJ2-1, with 8 bases lining up with TRBD1. This CDR3 spans 16 amino acids. V gave up 3 bases and J gave up 3 bases; unmatched junction bases: 7. Looked up from germline, CDR1 is SGHTA and CDR2 is FQGNSA. The CDR3 nucleotides read TGTGCCAGCAGCTTCAGAGGGACAGGCGACTACAATGAGCAGTTCTTC. Protein product: CASSFRGTGDYNEQFF.

The chain carries TRBV7-9 and TRBJ1-1; no clear D gene. The CDR3 is 14 residues long. In germline, CDR1 is SEHNR, CDR2 FQNEAQ (reference sequence). The V end was cut by 3 bases, the J end by 2 bases, with 10 bases between. CDR3 loop: CASSFLGLNTEAFF. CDR3 in DNA: TGTGCCAGCAGCTTTTTGGGATTAAACACTGAAGCTTTCTTT.

The V and J genes are TRBV4-1 and TRBJ1-1; D is uncertain. The CDR3 has 15 residues. Between the trimmed V and J ends, which lost 2 bases and 1 base, there was a span of 11 bases. Germline V gives CDR1 MGHRA, CDR2 YSYEKL. The CDR3 sequence: CASSQTKTANTEAFF. CDR3 in DNA: TGCGCCAGCAGCCAAACGAAGACCGCGAACACTGAAGCTTTCTTT.

The genes are TRBV5-6 and TRBJ2-3, with D possibly being TRBD2 (6 bases). CDR1 is SGHDT and CDR2 is YYEEEE in the germline V gene. This CDR3 has 14 amino acids. Trimming removed 4 bases at V and 6 bases at J, with 15 bases between. The CDR3 DNA sequence: TGTGCCAGCAGCGTGACGGCTGGGGGGGATACGCAGTATTTT. Its protein product is CASSVTAGGDTQYF.